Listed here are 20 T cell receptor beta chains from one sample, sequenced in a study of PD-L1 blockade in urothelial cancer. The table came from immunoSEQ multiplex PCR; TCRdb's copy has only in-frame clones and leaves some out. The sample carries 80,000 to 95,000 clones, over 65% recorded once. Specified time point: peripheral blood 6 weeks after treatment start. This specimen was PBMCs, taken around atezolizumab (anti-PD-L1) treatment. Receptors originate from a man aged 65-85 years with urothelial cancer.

The CDR3 is CASSQETSGAGGTQYF. CDR3 in DNA: TGCGCCAGCAGCCAGGAGACTAGCGGGGCCGGCGGTACGCAGTATTTT. The J gene is TRBJ2-3, the V gene TRBV4-1, with 11 nucleotides matching TRBD2. This CDR3 is 16 amino acids long. The V segment lost 3 bases and the J segment 8 bases; nucleotides outside the gene matches: 10. Germline values: CDR1 MGHRA, CDR2 YSYEKL.

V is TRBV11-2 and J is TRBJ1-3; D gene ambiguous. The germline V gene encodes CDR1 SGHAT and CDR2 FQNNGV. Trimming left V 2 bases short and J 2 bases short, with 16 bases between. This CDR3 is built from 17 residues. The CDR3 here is CASSLSLVGVAGNTIYF. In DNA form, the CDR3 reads TGTGCCAGCAGCTTAAGTTTGGTCGGGGTGGCTGGAAACACCATATATTTT. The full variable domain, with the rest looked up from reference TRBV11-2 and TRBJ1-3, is EAGVAQSPRYKIIEKRQSVAFWCNPISGHATLYWYQQILGQGPKLLIQFQNNGVVDDSQLPKDRFSAERLKGVDSTLKIQPAKLEDSAVYLCASSLSLVGVAGNTIYFGEGSWLTVV.

The CDR3 DNA reads TGTGCCAGCAGCCCCCCGGGCCAAGAGACCCAGTACTTC. This sequence encodes CASSPPGQETQYF. The J gene is TRBJ2-5, the V gene TRBV11-2; D unclear. Trimming shortened V by 5 bases and J by 1 base, and 8 bases separated the two germline ends. Germline lookup yields CDR1 SGHAT and CDR2 FQNNGV. This CDR3 contains 13 residues.

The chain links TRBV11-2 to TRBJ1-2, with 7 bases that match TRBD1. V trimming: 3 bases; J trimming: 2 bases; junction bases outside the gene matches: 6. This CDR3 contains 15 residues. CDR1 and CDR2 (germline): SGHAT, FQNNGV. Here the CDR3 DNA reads TGTGCCAGCAGCTTGGAGGGGGCATCGAACTATGGCTACACCTTC. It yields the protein CASSLEGASNYGYTF. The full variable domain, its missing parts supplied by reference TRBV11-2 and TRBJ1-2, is EAGVAQSPRYKIIEKRQSVAFWCNPISGHATLYWYQQILGQGPKLLIQFQNNGVVDDSQLPKDRFSAERLKGVDSTLKIQPAKLEDSAVYLCASSLEGASNYGYTFGSGTRLTVV.

The CDR3: CASSILGGVNEQFF. In DNA, the CDR3 is TGTGCCAGTAGTATACTCGGGGGAGTCAATGAGCAGTTCTTC. The chain uses TRBV19 and TRBJ2-1; weak D call: TRBD2 (6 bases). The CDR3 loop spans 14 amino acids. V was clipped by 2 bases and J by 6 bases, with 11 bases between them. The germline gives CDR1 LNHDA, CDR2 SQIVND (reference sequence).

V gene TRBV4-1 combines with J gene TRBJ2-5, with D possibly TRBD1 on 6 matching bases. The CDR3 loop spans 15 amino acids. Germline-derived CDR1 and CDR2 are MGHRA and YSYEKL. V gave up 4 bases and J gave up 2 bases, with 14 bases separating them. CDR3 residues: CASSRSDRRQETQYF. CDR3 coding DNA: TGCGCCAGCAGCCGCTCGGACAGACGGCAAGAGACCCAGTACTTC.

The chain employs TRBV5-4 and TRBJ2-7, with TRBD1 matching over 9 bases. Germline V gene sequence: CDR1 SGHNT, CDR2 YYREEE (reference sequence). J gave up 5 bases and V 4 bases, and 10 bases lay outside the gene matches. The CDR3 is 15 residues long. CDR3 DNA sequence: TGTGCCAGCAGCCCTTACCGGGACAGGGTTGACGAGCAGTACTTC. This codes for CASSPYRDRVDEQYF.

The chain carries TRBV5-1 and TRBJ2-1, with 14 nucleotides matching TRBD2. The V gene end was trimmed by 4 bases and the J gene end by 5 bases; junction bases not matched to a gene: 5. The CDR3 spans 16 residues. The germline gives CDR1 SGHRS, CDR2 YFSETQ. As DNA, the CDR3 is TGCGCCAGCAGCCGACTAGCGGGGGGGCCGGACAATGAGCAGTTCTTC. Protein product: CASSRLAGGPDNEQFF.

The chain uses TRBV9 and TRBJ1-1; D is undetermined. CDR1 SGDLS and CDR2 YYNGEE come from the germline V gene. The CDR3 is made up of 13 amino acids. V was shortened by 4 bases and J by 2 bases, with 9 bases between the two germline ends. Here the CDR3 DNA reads TGTGCCAGCAGCTCCCAGACTAACACTGAAGCTTTCTTT. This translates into CASSSQTNTEAFF.

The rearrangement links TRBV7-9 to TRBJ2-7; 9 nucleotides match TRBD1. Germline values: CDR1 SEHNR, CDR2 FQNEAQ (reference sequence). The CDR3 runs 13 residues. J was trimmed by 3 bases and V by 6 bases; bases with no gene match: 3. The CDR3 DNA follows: TGTGCCAGCAGGACAGGGGGTAACTACGAGCAGTACTTC. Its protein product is CASRTGGNYEQYF.

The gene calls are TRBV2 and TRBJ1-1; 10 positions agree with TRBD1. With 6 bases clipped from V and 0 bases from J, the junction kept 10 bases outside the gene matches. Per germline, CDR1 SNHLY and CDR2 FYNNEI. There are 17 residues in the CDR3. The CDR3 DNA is TGTGCCAGCAGCACTCCAGGGACAGGGGCCGTGAACACTGAAGCTTTCTTT. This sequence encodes CASSTPGTGAVNTEAFF.

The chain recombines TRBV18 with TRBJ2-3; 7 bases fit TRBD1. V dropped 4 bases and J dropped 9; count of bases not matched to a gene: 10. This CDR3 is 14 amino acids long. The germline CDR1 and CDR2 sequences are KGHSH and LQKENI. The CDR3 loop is CASSQEQGSGTQYF. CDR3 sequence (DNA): TGTGCCAGCTCACAGGAACAGGGGTCGGGAACGCAGTATTTT.

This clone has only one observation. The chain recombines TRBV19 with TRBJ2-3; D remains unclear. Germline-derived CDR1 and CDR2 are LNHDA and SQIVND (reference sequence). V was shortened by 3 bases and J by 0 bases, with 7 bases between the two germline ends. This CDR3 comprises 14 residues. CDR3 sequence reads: CASSIALSTDTQYF. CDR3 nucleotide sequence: TGTGCCAGTAGTATCGCGCTTAGCACAGATACGCAGTATTTT. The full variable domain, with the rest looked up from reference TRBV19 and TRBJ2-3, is DGGITQSPKYLFRKEGQNVTLSCEQNLNHDAMYWYRQDPGQGLRLIYYSQIVNDFQKGDIAEGYSVSREKKESFPLTVTSAQKNPTAFYLCASSIALSTDTQYFGPGTRLTVL.

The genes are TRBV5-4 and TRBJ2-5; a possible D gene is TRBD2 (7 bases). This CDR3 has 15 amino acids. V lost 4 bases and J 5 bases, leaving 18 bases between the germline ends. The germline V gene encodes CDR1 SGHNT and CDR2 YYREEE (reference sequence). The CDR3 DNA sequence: TGTGCCAGCAGCCGTGGGGCGGGGGCACAGGAGACCCAGTACTTC. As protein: CASSRGAGAQETQYF.

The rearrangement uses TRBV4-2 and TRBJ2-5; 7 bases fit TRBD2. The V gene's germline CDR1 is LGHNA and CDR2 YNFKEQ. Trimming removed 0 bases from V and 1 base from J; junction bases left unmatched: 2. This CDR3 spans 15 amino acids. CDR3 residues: CASSQELATQETQYF. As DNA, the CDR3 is TGTGCCAGCAGCCAAGAACTAGCGACCCAAGAGACCCAGTACTTC.

CDR3 nucleotides: TGTGCCAGCAGGGCACAGGGGGGGGCTGAAGCTTTCTTT. It is translated as CASRAQGGAEAFF. The gene calls are TRBV2 and TRBJ1-1, with 8 bases that match TRBD1. Germline CDR1 reads SNHLY; CDR2 reads FYNNEI. The CDR3 extends over 13 amino acids. V lost 6 bases to trimming and J lost 6 bases; unmatched junction nucleotides: 6.

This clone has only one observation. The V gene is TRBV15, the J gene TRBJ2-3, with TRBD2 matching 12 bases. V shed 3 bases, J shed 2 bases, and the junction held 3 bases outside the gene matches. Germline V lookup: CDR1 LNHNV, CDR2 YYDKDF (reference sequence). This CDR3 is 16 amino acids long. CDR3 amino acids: CATSSGLAGITDTQYF. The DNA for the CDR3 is TGTGCCACCAGCAGCGGACTAGCGGGGATCACAGATACGCAGTATTTT.

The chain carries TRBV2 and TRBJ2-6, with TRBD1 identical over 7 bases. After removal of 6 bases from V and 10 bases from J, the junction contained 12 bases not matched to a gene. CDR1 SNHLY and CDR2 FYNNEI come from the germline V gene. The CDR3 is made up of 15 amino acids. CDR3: CASSPGQVPPNVLTF. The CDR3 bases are TGTGCCAGCAGCCCCGGACAGGTCCCACCTAACGTCCTGACTTTC.

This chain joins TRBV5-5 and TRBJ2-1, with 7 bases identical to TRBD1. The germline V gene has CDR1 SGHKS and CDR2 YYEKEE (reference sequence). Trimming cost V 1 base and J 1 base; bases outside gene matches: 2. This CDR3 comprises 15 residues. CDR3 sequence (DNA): TGTGCCAGCAGCTTGACAGGGGAATCCTACAATGAGCAGTTCTTC. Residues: CASSLTGESYNEQFF.

The CDR3 protein is CASRGDGANYGYTF. The CDR3 DNA follows: TGTGCCAGCAGAGGAGACGGAGCTAACTATGGCTACACCTTC. This chain uses TRBV2 with TRBJ1-2, with no clear D. V was pared by 6 bases and J by 0 bases, with 11 bases between. This CDR3 region has 14 residues. Germline CDR1 and CDR2: SNHLY and FYNNEI. Using reference TRBV2 and TRBJ1-2 for the parts outside the CDR3, the full variable domain is EPEVTQTPSHQVTQMGQEVILRCVPISNHLYFYWYRQILGQKVEFLVSFYNNEISEKSEIFDDQFSVERPDGSNFTLKIRSTKLEDSAMYFCASRGDGANYGYTFGSGTRLTVV.